This T cell receptor (beta chain) was sequenced in a study of blood T cell repertoires in COVID-19. The CDR3 totals 13 residues. The junction had 2 bases not matched to a gene; V was cut back by 6 bases and J by 6 bases. The germline V gene has CDR1 MGHDK and CDR2 SYGVNS. This clone was seen just once. The method was immunoSEQ multiplex PCR; TCRdb's version includes in-frame clones alone and lacks a portion of them. This table has more than 95,000 clones, approximately 78% appearing once. This sequence originates from a woman older than 75 with acute or convalescent COVID-19. This rearrangement joins TRBV25-1 to TRBJ1-6, with 7 nucleotides matching TRBD1. Sample: peripheral blood. This CDR3 reads CASRTGSNSPLHF. The CDR3 DNA sequence: TGTGCCAGCAGGACAGGGAGTAATTCACCCCTCCACTTT.